The 12 T cell receptor beta chains below were found in one sample sequenced in a study of spatial heterogeneity in lung cancer (dated by TCRdb to the late 2010s). The time point label on this specimen signifies: sample taken at primary tumor resection. For TCR sequencing, whole RNA was extracted from tumor and nontumor lung tissue, or from cryopreserved PBMC samples, and no cell sorting was done. Libraries were made using 5' RACE. TCRdb lists the instrument as NextSeq 500. TCRdb reanalyzed the raw reads on its own, using fastp at Q25 for trimming and MiXCR for clone calling, and kept in-frame beta chains. Each entry merges the rows of one CDR3 protein and shows their most common DNA and genes. The sample table lists about 12,000 distinct CDR3 sequences, roughly 6.2% of them with a count of one. The ten largest clonotypes hold 10% to 13% of the sample. The sequences come from normal lung tissue next to the tumor, collected at surgery. All receptors come from a male donor with early-stage non-small cell lung cancer.

This clonotype was counted many times. This chain joins TRBV20-1 and TRBJ2-1; 8 bases fit TRBD2. Germline V lookup: CDR1 DFQATT, CDR2 SNEGSKA (reference sequence). The CDR3 extends over 15 amino acids. This chain's CDR3 is CSANALAGTYNEQFF. The CDR3 DNA reads as TGCAGCGCAAACGCCCTAGCGGGTACCTACAATGAGCAGTTCTTC.

This clonotype has at least ten counts. The chain has TRBV27 and TRBJ2-2, with D maybe TRBD1 (5 bases). CDR3 length: 13 residues. In germline, CDR1 is MNHEY, CDR2 SMNVEV (reference sequence). With 7 bases removed from V and 2 bases from J, the gap between germline ends came to 8 bases. CDR3 amino acids: CASTGHNTGELFF. The CDR3 DNA sequence: TGTGCCAGCACAGGGCATAACACCGGGGAGCTGTTTTTT.

This clonotype was seen a handful of times. The chain carries TRBV7-2 and TRBJ2-1; no reliable D call. Deletions cut 5 bases from V and 6 bases from J, with 14 bases between. Germline V lookup: CDR1 SGHTA, CDR2 FQGNSA. The CDR3 runs to 14 residues. The CDR3 protein is CASSLIVRGNEQFF. For the CDR3, the DNA is TGTGCCAGCAGCCTCATTGTGCGAGGCAATGAGCAGTTCTTC.

Many counts were recorded for this clonotype. V gene TRBV4-1 combines with J gene TRBJ1-1, with D perhaps matching TRBD1 (6 bases). Germline V gene data show CDR1 as MGHRA and CDR2 as YSYEKL. The CDR3 contains 16 residues. V lost 4 bases and J lost 3, with 18 bases in between. CDR3 sequence reads: CASSPMGGGSYTEAFF. The CDR3 nucleotides read TGCGCCAGCAGCCCGATGGGGGGGGGCTCGTACACTGAAGCTTTCTTT.

By its share, this clonotype is medium-sized. Written as DNA, the CDR3 is TGTGCCAGCATCCCTCGGGGCTCCTACAATGAGCAGTTCTTC. Amino acids: CASIPRGSYNEQFF. V is TRBV7-9 and J is TRBJ2-1; D may be TRBD2 (5 bases). The CDR3 is made up of 14 amino acids. Trimming took off 7 bases at V and 0 bases at J, with 10 bases between the two ends. Looked up from germline, CDR1 is SEHNR and CDR2 is FQNEAQ (reference sequence).

This clonotype was picked up many times. Here the CDR3 reads CASSLGAGGFSEAFF. As DNA, the CDR3 is TGTGCCAGCAGCTTGGGCGCGGGGGGATTTTCTGAAGCTTTCTTT. The V and J genes are TRBV5-4 and TRBJ1-1, with D perhaps matching TRBD1 (5 bases). Germline V CDR1 and CDR2: SGHNT, YYREEE (reference sequence). The CDR3 covers 15 residues. The V and J ends lost 0 bases and 6 bases respectively, with 15 bases between them.

This clonotype has a count of ten or more. This chain uses TRBV30 with TRBJ1-1; possible D gene TRBD1, 5 bases. CDR1 GTSNPN and CDR2 SVGIG come from the germline V gene (reference sequence). This CDR3 contains 14 residues. Trimming removed 2 bases from V and 4 bases from J, with 14 bases in between. The CDR3 is CAWSKGLGGTEAFF. CDR3 DNA sequence: TGTGCCTGGAGTAAAGGACTCGGGGGCACTGAAGCTTTCTTT.

The CDR3 is CAIRSTDTQYF. DNA for the CDR3: TGTGCCATCAGGAGCACAGATACGCAGTATTTT. J is TRBJ2-3 and V is TRBV10-3; the D is unclear. Germline V gene lookup returns CDR1 ENHRY and CDR2 SYGVKD. Trimming pared 6 bases from V and 0 bases from J, leaving 1 base between. The CDR3 extends over 11 amino acids.

The chain carries TRBV7-6 and TRBJ2-1, with D possibly matching TRBD1 (5 bases). CDR1 and CDR2 (germline): SGHVS, FNYEAQ. The CDR3 sequence is 12 residues long. V shed 8 bases and J shed 3 bases, with 8 bases lying between them. CDR3 DNA: TGTGCCAGCGCGGACAACTACAATGAGCAGTTCTTC. This translates into CASADNYNEQFF.

There are many counts of this clonotype. The chain links TRBV20-1 to TRBJ1-1, with a weak D call TRBD1 (5 bases). CDR1 is DFQATT and CDR2 is SNEGSKA in the germline V gene (reference sequence). The CDR3 sequence is 14 residues long. V lost 2 bases to trimming and J lost 3 bases, with 13 bases between them. Here the CDR3 reads CSARLQRGDTEAFF. DNA for the CDR3: TGCAGTGCTAGACTTCAAAGGGGCGACACTGAAGCTTTCTTT.

The chain is built from TRBV6-5 and TRBJ1-1; 10 bases map to TRBD1. The germline CDR1 and CDR2 sequences are MNHEY and SVGAGI. Trimming at V came to 4 bases and at J to 1 base, leaving 6 bases not matched to a gene. This CDR3 is 16 amino acids long. The CDR3 here is CASSSGQGNPNTEAFF. The CDR3 bases are TGTGCCAGCAGTTCGGGACAGGGGAATCCGAACACTGAAGCTTTCTTT.

By share, this clonotype ranks as medium-sized. This rearrangement joins TRBV20-1 to TRBJ1-2, with TRBD1 as a possible D gene (6 bases). With 0 bases removed from V and 3 bases from J, the gap between germline ends came to 14 bases. CDR3 length equals 15 residues. CDR1 and CDR2 (germline): DFQATT, SNEGSKA (reference sequence). The CDR3 spells CSAREPTGTHYGYTF. The CDR3 DNA follows: TGCAGTGCTAGAGAGCCAACAGGGACTCACTATGGCTACACCTTC.